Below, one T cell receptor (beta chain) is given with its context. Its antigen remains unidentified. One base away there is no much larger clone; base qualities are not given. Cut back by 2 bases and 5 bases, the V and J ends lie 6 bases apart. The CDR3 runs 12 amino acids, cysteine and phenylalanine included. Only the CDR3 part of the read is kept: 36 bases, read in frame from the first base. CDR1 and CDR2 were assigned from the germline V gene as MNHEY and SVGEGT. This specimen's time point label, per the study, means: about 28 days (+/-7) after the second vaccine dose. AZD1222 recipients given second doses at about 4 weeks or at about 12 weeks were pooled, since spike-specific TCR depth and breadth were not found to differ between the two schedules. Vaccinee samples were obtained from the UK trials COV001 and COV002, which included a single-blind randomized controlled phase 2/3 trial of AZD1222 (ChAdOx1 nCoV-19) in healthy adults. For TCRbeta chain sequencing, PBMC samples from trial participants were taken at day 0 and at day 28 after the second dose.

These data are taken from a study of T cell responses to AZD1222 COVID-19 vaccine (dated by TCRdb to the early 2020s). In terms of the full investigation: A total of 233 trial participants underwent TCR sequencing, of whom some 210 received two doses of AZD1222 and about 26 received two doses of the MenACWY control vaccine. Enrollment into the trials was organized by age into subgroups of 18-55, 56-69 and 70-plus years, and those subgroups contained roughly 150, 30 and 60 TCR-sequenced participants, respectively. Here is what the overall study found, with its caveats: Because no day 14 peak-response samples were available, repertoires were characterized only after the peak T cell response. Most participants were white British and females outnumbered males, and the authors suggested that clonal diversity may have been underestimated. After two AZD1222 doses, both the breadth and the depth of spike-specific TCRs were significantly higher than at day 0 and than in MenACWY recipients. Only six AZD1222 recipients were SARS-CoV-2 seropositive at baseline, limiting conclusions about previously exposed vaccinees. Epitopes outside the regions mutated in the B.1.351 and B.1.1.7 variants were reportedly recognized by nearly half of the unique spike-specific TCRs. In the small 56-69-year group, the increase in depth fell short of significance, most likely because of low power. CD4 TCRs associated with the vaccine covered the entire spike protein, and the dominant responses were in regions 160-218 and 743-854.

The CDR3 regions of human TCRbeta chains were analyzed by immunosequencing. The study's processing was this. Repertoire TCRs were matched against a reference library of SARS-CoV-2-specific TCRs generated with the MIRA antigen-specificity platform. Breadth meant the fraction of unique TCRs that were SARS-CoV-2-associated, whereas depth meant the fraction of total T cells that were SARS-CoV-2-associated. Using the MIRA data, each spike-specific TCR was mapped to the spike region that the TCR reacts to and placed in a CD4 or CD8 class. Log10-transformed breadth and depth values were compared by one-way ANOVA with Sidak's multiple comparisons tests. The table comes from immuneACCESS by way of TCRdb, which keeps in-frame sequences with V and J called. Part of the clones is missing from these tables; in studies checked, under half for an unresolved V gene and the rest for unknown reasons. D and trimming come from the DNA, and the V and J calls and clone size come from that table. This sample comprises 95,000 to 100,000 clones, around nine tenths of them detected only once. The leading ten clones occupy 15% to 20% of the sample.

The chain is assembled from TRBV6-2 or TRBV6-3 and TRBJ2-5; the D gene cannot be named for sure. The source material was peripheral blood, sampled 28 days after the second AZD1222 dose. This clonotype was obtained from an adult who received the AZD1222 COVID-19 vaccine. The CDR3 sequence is CASSYVGETQYF. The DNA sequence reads TGTGCCAGCAGTTACGTGGGGGAGACCCAGTACTTC.